This section outlines one T cell receptor beta chain sequence together with its context. Its specificity is unknown. The data derive from a study of beta chain features in type 1 diabetes. Overall study: Age and gender were similar between patients and healthy donors, as were cell yields.

Study observations and caveats: A pattern of fewer insertions and more deletions at VDJ junctions was seen in type 1 diabetes patients. TCRB CDR3s from Type 1 diabetes patients were moderately but significantly shorter in all four CD4+ subsets. Any HLA type influence on TCRB rearrangement was left unresolved here.

As every portion of the isolated RNA was reverse transcribed, the sequencing read expressed TCRB transcripts. TCRdb keeps only in-frame clones here, not all; method: immunoSEQ multiplex PCR. The profile covers more than 200,000 clones, with approximately 16% appearing a single time and about 0.085% taken by the ten largest. This CDR3 has 16 amino acids. The receptor was isolated from a man aged 25 to 40 with type 1 diabetes. The sequenced material came from naive CD4+ T cells from blood. The chain combines TRBV21-1 with TRBJ2-3. TRBV21-1 is described as a pseudogene. The CDR3 region is CASSKGGFLVTDTQYF. The CDR3 coding sequence is TGTGCCAGCAGCAAAGGGGGGTTCTTGGTCACAGATACGCAGTATTTT.